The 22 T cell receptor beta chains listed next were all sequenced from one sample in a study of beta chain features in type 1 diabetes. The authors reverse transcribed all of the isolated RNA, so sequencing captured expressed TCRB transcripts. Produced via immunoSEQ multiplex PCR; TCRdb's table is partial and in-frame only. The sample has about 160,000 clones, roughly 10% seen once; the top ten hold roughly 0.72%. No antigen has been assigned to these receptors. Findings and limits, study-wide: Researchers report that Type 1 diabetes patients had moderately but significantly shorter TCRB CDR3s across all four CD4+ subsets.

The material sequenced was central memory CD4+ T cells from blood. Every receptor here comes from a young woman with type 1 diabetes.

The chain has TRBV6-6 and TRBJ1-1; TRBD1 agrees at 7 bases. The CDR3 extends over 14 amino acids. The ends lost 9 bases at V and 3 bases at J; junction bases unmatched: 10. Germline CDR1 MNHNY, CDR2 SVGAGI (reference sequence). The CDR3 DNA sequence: TGTGCCAGTCAAGATGACAGGGTGGACACTGAAGCTTTCTTT. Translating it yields CASQDDRVDTEAFF.

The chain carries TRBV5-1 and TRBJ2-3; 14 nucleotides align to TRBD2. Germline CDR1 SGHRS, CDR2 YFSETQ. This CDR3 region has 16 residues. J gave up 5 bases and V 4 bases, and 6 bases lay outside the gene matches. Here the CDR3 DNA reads TGCGCCAGCAGCCCCGGGACTAGCGGGAGAGTAGATACGCAGTATTTT. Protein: CASSPGTSGRVDTQYF.

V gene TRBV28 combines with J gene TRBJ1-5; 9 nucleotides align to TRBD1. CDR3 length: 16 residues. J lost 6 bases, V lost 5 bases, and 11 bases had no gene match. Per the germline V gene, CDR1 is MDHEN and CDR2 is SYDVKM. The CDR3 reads CASSHIRQGEGQPQHF. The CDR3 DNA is TGTGCCAGCAGTCACATTCGACAGGGGGAAGGTCAGCCCCAGCATTTT.

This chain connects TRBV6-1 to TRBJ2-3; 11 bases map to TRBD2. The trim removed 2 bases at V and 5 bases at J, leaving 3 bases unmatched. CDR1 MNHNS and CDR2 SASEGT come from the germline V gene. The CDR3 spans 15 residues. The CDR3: CASSELAGGIDTQYF. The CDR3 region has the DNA TGTGCCAGCAGTGAACTAGCGGGAGGAATAGATACGCAGTATTTT.

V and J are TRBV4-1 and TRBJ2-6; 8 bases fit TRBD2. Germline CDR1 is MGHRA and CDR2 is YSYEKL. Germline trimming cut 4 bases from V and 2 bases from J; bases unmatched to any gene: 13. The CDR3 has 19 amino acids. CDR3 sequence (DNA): TGCGCCAGCAGCCGAAACCGGGAGGGGGAAAGTGCTGGGGCCAACGTCCTGACTTTC. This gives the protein CASSRNREGESAGANVLTF.

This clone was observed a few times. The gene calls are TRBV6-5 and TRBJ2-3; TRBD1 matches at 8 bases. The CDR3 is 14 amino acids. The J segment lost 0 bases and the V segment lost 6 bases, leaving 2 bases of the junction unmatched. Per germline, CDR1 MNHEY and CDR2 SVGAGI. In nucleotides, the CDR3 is TGTGCCAGCAGCAGGGACAGGAGCACAGATACGCAGTATTTT. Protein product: CASSRDRSTDTQYF.

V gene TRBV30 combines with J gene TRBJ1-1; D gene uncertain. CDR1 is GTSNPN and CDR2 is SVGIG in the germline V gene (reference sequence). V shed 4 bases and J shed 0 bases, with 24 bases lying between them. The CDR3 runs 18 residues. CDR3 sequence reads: CAWIRRDFDGDMNTEAFF. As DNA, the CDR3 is TGTGCCTGGATAAGGCGGGATTTCGACGGAGACATGAACACTGAAGCTTTCTTT. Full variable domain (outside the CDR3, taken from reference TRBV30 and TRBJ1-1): SQTIHQWPATLVQPVGSPLSLECTVEGTSNPNLYWYRQAAGRGLQLLFYSVGIGQISSEVPQNLSASRPQDRQFILSSKKLLLSDSGFYLCAWIRRDFDGDMNTEAFFGQGTRLTVV.

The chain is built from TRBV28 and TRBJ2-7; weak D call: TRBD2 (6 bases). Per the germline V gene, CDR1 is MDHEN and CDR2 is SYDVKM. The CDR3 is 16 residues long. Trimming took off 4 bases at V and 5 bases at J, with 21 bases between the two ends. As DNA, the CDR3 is TGTGCCAGCAGTTCTCCCCCCCTGGGGGAGGTACACGAGCAGTACTTC. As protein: CASSSPPLGEVHEQYF.

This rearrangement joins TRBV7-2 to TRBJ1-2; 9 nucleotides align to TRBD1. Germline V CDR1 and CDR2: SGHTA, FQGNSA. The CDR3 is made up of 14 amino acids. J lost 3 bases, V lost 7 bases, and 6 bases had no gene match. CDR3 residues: CASKTTGGDYGYTF. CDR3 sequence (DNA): TGTGCCAGCAAGACGACAGGGGGAGACTATGGCTACACCTTC.

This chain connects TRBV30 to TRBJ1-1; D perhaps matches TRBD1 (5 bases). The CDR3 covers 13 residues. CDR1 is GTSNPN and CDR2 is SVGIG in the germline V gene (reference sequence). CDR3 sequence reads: CARQGKMNTEAFF. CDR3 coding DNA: TGTGCGCGCCAGGGTAAAATGAACACTGAAGCTTTCTTT.

In nucleotides, the CDR3 is TGTGCCAGCAGTTCGGGACAGAGGACTGAAGCTTTCTTT. This sequence encodes CASSSGQRTEAFF. V and J are TRBV6-6 and TRBJ1-1; 7 bases align to TRBD1. This CDR3 is built from 13 residues. The junction had 4 bases not matched to a gene; V was cut back by 4 bases and J by 5 bases. Germline V gene data show CDR1 as MNHNY and CDR2 as SVGAGI (reference sequence).

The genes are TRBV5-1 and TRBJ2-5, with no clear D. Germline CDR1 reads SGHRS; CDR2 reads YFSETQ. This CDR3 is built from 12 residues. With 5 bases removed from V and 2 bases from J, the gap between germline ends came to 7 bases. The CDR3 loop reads CASSRVQETQYF. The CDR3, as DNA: TGCGCCAGCAGTCGCGTACAAGAGACCCAGTACTTC.

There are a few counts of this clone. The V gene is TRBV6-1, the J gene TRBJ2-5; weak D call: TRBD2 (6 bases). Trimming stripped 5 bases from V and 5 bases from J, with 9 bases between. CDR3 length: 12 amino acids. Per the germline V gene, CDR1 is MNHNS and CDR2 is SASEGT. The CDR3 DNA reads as TGTGCCAGCAGTCCGGAGGGGGAGACCCAGTACTTC. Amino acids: CASSPEGETQYF.

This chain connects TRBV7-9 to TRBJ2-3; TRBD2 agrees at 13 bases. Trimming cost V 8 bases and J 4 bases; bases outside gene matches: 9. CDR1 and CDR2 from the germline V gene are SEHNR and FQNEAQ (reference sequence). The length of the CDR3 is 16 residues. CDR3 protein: CASPGTSGTGADTQYF. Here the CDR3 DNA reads TGTGCCAGCCCGGGGACTAGCGGGACCGGAGCAGATACGCAGTATTTT.

Here the CDR3 reads CASSSNRGLTYEQYF. The CDR3 DNA reads TGTGCCAGCAGCTCGAACAGGGGGCTGACCTACGAGCAGTACTTC. The genes are TRBV7-6 and TRBJ2-7, with 9 bases lining up with TRBD1. V trimming: 4 bases; J trimming: 2 bases; junction bases outside the gene matches: 6. The CDR3 has 15 residues. Germline V lookup: CDR1 SGHVS, CDR2 FNYEAQ.

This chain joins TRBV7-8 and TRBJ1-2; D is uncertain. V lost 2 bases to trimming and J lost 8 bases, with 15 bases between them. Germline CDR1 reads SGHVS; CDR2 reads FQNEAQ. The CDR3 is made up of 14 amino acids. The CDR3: CASSLWRAPLGYTF. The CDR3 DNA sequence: TGTGCCAGCAGCTTATGGCGGGCCCCGTTGGGCTACACCTTC.

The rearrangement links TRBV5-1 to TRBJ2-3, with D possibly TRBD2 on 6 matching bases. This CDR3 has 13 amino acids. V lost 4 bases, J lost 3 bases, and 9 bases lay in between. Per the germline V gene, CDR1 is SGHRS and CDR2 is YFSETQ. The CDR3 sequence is CASSRTTTDTQYF. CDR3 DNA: TGCGCCAGCAGCCGGACTACTACAGATACGCAGTATTTT.

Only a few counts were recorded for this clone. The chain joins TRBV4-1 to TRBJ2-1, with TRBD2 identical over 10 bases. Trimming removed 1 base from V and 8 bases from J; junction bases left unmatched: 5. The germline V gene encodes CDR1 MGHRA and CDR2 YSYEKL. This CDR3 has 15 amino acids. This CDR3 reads CASSQGLAGEDEQFF. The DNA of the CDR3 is TGCGCCAGCAGCCAAGGCCTAGCGGGAGAGGATGAGCAGTTCTTC.

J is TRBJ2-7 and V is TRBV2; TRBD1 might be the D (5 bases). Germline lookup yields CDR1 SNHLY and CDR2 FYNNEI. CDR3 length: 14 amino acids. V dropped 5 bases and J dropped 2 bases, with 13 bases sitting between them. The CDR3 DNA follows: TGTGCCAGCAGTCGCAGGGTTGTCACCTACGAGCAGTACTTC. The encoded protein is CASSRRVVTYEQYF.

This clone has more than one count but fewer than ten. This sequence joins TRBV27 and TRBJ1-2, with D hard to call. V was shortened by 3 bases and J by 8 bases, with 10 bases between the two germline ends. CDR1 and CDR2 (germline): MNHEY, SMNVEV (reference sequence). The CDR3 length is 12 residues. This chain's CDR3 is CASSFRGVGYTF. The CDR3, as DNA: TGTGCCAGCAGTTTTCGGGGTGTGGGCTACACCTTC.

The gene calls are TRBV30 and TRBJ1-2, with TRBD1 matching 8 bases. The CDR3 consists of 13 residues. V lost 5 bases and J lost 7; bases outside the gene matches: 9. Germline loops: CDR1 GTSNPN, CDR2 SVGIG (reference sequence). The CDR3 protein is CAWSAQGAGGYTF. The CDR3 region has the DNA TGTGCCTGGTCCGCTCAGGGGGCTGGTGGCTACACCTTC.

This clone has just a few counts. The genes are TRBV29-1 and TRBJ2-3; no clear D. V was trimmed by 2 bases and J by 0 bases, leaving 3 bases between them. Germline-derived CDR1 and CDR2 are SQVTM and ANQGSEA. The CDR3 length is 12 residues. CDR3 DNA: TGCAGCGTTGAAACTAGCACAGATACGCAGTATTTT. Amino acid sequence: CSVETSTDTQYF.